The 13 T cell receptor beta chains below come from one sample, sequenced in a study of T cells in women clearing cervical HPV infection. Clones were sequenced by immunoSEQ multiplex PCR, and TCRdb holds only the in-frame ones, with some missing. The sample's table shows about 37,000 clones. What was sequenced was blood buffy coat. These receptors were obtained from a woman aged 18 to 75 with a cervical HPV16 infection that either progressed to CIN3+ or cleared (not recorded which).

CDR3 sequence: CASSLRLLAGELFF. CDR3 DNA (partial): TGCGCCAGCAGCTTGCGACTTTTAGCCGGGGAG. The rearrangement joins TRBV5-1 to TRBJ2-2; no clear D. Sequencing ends 3 residues short of the CDR3 end; the germline J gene provides the rest. The CDR3 has 14 residues. Trimming took off 1 base at V and 6 bases at J, with 10 bases between the two ends. Per the germline V gene, CDR1 is SGHRS and CDR2 is YFSETQ.

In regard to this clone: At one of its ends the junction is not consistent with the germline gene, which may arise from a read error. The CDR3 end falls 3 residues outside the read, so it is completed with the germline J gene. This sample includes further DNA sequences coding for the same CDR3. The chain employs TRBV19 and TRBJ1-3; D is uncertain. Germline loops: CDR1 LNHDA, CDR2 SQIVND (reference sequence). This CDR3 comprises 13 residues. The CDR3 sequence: CASSSSSGNTIYF. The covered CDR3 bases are TGTGCCAGTAGTAGTAGCTCTGGAAACACA.

This CDR3 reads CASSRTSGGSDTQYF. Partial CDR3 DNA: TGCGCCAGCAGCCGGACTAGCGGAGGGTCAGATACG. The chain has TRBV5-1 and TRBJ2-3; 10 bases are a match to TRBD2. The CDR3 end is not reached by the read, which stops 3 residues before it; the germline J gene fills it in. Trimming at V came to 4 bases and at J to 4 bases, leaving 6 bases not matched to a gene. The CDR3 sequence is 15 residues long. Germline V gene lookup returns CDR1 SGHRS and CDR2 YFSETQ.

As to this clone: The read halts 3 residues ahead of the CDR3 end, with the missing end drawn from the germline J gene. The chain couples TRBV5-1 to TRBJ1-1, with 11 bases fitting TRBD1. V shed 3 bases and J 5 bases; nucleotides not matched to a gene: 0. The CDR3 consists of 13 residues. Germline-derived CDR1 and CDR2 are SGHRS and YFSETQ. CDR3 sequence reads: CASSWDRGTEAFF. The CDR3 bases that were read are TGCGCCAGCAGCTGGGACAGGGGGACTGAA.

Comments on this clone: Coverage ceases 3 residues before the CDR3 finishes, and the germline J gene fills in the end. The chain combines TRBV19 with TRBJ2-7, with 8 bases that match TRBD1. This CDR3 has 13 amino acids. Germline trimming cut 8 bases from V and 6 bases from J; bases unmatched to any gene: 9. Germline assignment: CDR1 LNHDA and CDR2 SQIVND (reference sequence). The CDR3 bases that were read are TGTGCCAGTGGGATCACAGGGGGAGGCGAG. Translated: CASGITGGGE. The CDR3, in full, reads CASGITGGGEQYF.

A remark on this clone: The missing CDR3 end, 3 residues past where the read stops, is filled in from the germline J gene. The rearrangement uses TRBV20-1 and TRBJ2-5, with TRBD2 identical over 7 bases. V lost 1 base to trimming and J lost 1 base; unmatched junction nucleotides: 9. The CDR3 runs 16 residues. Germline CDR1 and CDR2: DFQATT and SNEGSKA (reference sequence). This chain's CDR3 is CSARGGGSGAQETQYF. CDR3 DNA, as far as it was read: TGCAGTGCTAGAGGGGGAGGGAGCGGGGCCCAAGAGACC.

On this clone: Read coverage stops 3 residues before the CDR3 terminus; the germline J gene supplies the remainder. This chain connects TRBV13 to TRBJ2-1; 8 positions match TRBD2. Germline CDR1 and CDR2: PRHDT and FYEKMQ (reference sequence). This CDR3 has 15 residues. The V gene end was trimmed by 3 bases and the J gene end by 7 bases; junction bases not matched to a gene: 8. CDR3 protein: CASSFVAGMGNEQFF. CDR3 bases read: TGTGCCAGCAGCTTTGTAGCGGGGATGGGAAATGAG.

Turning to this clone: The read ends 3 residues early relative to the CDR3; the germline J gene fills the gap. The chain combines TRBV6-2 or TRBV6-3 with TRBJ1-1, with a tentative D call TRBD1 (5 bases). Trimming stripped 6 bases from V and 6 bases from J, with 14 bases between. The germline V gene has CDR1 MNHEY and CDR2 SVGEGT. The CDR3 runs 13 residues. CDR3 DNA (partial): TGTGCCAGCAGGGGGACGTGGGGGGCTGAA. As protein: CASRGTWGAE. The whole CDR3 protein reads CASRGTWGAEAFF.

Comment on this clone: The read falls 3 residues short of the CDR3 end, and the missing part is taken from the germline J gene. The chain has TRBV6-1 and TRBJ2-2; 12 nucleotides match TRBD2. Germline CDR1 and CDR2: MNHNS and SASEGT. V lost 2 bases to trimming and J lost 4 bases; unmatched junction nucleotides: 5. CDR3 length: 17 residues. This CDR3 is CASSEYSSGGATGELFF. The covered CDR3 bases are TGTGCCAGCAGTGAATACTCTAGCGGGGGGGCCACCGGGGAG.

This chain's CDR3 is CAIRDQVNQPQHF. Incomplete CDR3 DNA: TGTGCCATCAGAGACCAGGTGAATCAGCCC. The V gene is TRBV10-3, the J gene TRBJ1-5, with D unresolved. Read data end 3 residues before the CDR3 end; the end is taken from the germline J gene. Trimming cost V 6 bases and J 4 bases, with 10 bases left between them. The germline V gene encodes CDR1 ENHRY and CDR2 SYGVKD. The CDR3 extends over 13 amino acids.

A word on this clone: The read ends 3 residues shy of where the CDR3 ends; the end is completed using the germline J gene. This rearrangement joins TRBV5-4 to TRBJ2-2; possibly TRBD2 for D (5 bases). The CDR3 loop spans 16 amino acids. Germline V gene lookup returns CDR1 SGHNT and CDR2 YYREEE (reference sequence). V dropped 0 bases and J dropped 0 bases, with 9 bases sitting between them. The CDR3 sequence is CASSLGTSANTGELFF. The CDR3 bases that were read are TGTGCCAGCAGCTTGGGGACTTCCGCGAACACCGGGGAG. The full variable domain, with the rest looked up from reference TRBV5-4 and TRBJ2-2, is ETGVTQSPTHLIKTRGQQVTLRCSSQSGHNTVSWYQQALGQGPQFIFQYYREEENGRGNFPPRFSGLQFPNYSSELNVNALELDDSALYLCASSLGTSANTGELFFGEGSRLTVL.

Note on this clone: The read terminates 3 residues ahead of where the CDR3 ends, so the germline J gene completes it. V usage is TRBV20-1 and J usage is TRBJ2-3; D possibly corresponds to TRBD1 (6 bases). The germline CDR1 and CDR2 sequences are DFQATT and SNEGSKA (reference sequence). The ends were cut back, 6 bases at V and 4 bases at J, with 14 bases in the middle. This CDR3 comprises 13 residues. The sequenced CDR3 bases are TGCAGTGCGAGGGGACATAATGCAGATACG. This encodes CSARGHNADT. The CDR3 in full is CSARGHNADTQYF.

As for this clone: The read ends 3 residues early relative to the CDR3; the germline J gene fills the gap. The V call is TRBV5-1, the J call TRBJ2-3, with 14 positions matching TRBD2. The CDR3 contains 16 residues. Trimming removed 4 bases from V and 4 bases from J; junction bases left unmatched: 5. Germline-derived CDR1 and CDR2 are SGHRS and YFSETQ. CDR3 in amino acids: CASSPGTSGSADTQYF. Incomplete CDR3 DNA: TGCGCCAGCAGCCCAGGGACTAGCGGGAGCGCAGATACG.